This T cell receptor (beta chain) is from a study of tumor and adjacent non-tumor tissue in lung cancer. The CDR3 sequence is 16 residues long. In germline, CDR1 is MNHEY, CDR2 SVGEGT. In the case of this clonotype: The junction departs from the called germline gene at one end, perhaps through a read error.

This sample's RNA came from whole unsorted tissue. More than 3 cm separated this lung sample from the edge of the tumor. TCRbeta libraries were built with three rounds of nested PCR, modified from ARM-PCR. TCRdb used MiXCR to reprocess the multiplex PCR reads, holding one entry per CDR3 protein. The sample has more than 75,000 distinct CDR3 sequences, about 80% seen once. Input material: distant non-tumor lung tissue. The TCR originated in a man in his fifties or sixties with small cell lung cancer. V is TRBV6-2 or TRBV6-3 and J is TRBJ2-3; D unclear. The CDR3 is CAGSYTYSLITDTQYF. The DNA for the CDR3 is TGTGCCGGCAGTTACACGTACTCACTCATTACAGATACGCAGTATTTT.